This T cell receptor beta chain was found in a study of blood T cell repertoires in COVID-19 (TCRdb year 2020). Regarding the study in general: The collaborator samples originated in the United States, Italy and Spain and spanned the acute and convalescent phases of COVID-19. Deeply sampled blood TCRbeta repertoires from subjects exposed to, actively infected with, or recovered from COVID-19 were included in the dataset. The material from the prospective study consisted of cDNA or gDNA derived from T cells, B-cell-depleted T cells, or PBMCs. Samples were obtained from the ongoing ImmuneRACE study (first 160 participants) and from some 1,200 subjects provided by 6 global collaborators. Where HLA class I and class II types were available, the types were taken from metadata supplied by the sample provider, not from assay-based typing. The sample metadata nearly always contained a de-identified subject ID, COVID-19 status, age in years and sex. The repertoires were made available in a free public database intended to serve as a resource for research on the immune response to SARS-CoV-2. Results and caveats for the whole study, not just this receptor: The amount of clinical and demographic metadata varied by source and participant and was provided uncurated.

The CDR3, cysteine through phenylalanine, is 15 amino acids long. The kept DNA is CDR3 alone, 45 bases in frame from the first base. V drops 1 base and J drops 0 bases, leaving 10 bases in between. As encoded in the germline V gene (reference sequence), CDR1 is SGHKS while CDR2 is YYEKEE. Enrolling through a virtual design, the prospective study's participants ranged in age from roughly 18 to 89 years and lived across roughly 24 United States geographic areas. Cohort assignment in the prospective study relied on participant-reported clinical history from a screening survey and a study questionnaire. Exposed participants had been in contact, within 2 weeks of entering the study, with a person who had a PCR-confirmed or clinician-diagnosed case of COVID-19. In the prospective study, mobile phlebotomists collected whole blood, serum and a nasopharyngeal or oropharyngeal swab from each participant. Participants in the prospective study had the option to provide additional blood draws and questionnaires over an approximately 2-month period. Before DNA extraction, prospective study blood samples were shipped either frozen or at room temperature.

The immunoSEQ Assay, a bias-controlled multiplex PCR, was used to amplify TCRbeta CDR3 regions from genomic DNA. As for the authors' bioinformatics: The number of nucleated cells in each sample was estimated by amplification of reference gene primers within the assay. Sequence reads were collapsed and filtered to measure the absolute abundance of every unique TCRbeta CDR3 rearrangement. For each sample, productive Simpson clonality was calculated as the square root of Simpson's diversity index over productive rearrangements. In TCRdb, the immuneACCESS table is reduced to in-frame sequences with V and J assigned. These tables do not hold every clone; where another copy was compared, an unresolved V gene accounts for under half, and the others remain unexplained. For V, J and clone size, that table is used; D and trimming come from the DNA. This sample lists roughly 400,000 clones; approximately 90% were detected once. The ten biggest clones cover roughly 0.9% of the sample.

About this clone itself: Its cognate antigen has yet to be identified. No base quality values were provided; no much bigger clone lies one nucleotide off.

The sequence links TRBV5-5 to TRBJ1-1, with the D gene call left open. The receptor comes from a woman aged 40-49 years who had been exposed to COVID-19. Sequencing used PBMCs or T cells enriched from blood (not recorded which). Here the CDR3 is given as CASSLSGALNTEAFF. The DNA is as follows: TGTGCCAGCAGCTTGAGCGGCGCATTGAACACTGAAGCTTTCTTT.